This TCR beta chain appears in the sequencing data of a study of STAT5B mutations in CD4+ large granular lymphocyte leukemia. About the research overall: Among healthy donors, a particular HLA allele went with more CDR3 'QG' motifs.

General study points: Patient CD4-sorted repertoires looked more clonal than healthy CD4+ repertoires, even without putative leukemic clones.

Libraries were prepared by immunoSEQ multiplex PCR; TCRdb keeps only in-frame clonotypes and omits some of them. Of about 31,000 clones in the sample, approximately 69% were seen once. This clone is medium-sized by share. What it binds is not known. The CDR3 has 15 residues. Germline CDR1 LNHDA, CDR2 SQIVND (reference sequence). V was shortened by 6 bases and J by 7 bases, with 16 bases between the two germline ends. The sequence came from a human donor in good health. The chain links TRBV19 to TRBJ1-6, with a tentative D call TRBD1 (6 bases). Sequenced sample: CD4+ T cells from blood buffy coats. The CDR3 spells CASSTGWQGNSPLHF. The CDR3 nucleotides are TGTGCCAGTAGCACGGGATGGCAGGGGAATTCACCCCTCCACTTT. Full variable domain (remainder filled in from reference TRBV19 and TRBJ1-6): DGGITQSPKYLFRKEGQNVTLSCEQNLNHDAMYWYRQDPGQGLRLIYYSQIVNDFQKGDIAEGYSVSREKKESFPLTVTSAQKNPTAFYLCASSTGWQGNSPLHFGNGTRLTVT.